This T cell receptor beta chain derives from a study of shared clonotypes between healthy human individuals. As for the study in general: The plates for each donor numbered three CD4 naive, three CD4 memory, two CD8 naive and one CD8 memory.

Measured with immunoSEQ multiplex PCR; TCRdb has only the in-frame clones, and not every one. The data show fewer than 2.5 million clones, more than 85% seen once. Free of recent acute infections or vaccinations, the donors were healthy HIV-negative adults. A remark on this clone: Its antigen remains unknown.

Study results and limitations: Compared with clonotypes that all four donors shared, non-shared clonotypes had lower generation probabilities. Despite large depth, rarefaction showed incomplete sorted-subset sequencing.

Trimming took off 8 bases at V and 4 bases at J, with 11 bases between the two ends. The CDR3 consists of 13 residues. CDR1 and CDR2 (germline): MNHEY, SVGAGI. The genes are TRBV6-5 and TRBJ2-2; maybe TRBD1 (5 bases). Sequencing was carried out using naive CD4+ T cells from PBMCs. Subset indicated: CD45RA+ positively selected. The receptor was derived from a man aged 18 to 29 in good health. Some clones in this sample may be carry-over from other donors' samples. Here the CDR3 DNA reads TGTGCCAGCGGAAAAGGGGCCACCGGGGAGCTGTTTTTT. Translated, it gives CASGKGATGELFF.